The T cell receptor beta chain described here comes from a study of cytomegalovirus exposure and HLA in healthy donors. Study in general: A later analysis reported the 90 to 150 validation repertoires used the same platform as the 550 to 800 first-cohort repertoires. Findings and caveats of the study: Reports showed the classifier diagnosing cytomegalovirus status with high specificity and sensitivity. It was 160 or so TCR beta chains that were listed as cytomegalovirus-associated.

Measured with immunoSEQ multiplex PCR; TCRdb has only the in-frame clones, and not every one. This table has 250,000 to 400,000 clones, around 87% appearing once. Note on this clone: Its matching antigen is unknown.

Trimming removed 2 bases from V and 5 bases from J; junction bases left unmatched: 7. CDR3 length equals 16 residues. Germline V lookup: CDR1 ENHRY, CDR2 SYGVKD. The J gene is TRBJ2-2, the V gene TRBV10-3; the match to TRBD2 covers 8 bases. This sequence originates from a woman aged 25 to 39 in good health and CMV-seropositive. The specimen sequenced was PBMCs. CDR3: CAISEVAGGGTGELFF. In DNA, the CDR3 is TGTGCCATCAGTGAGGTGGCGGGAGGAGGGACCGGGGAGCTGTTTTTT.